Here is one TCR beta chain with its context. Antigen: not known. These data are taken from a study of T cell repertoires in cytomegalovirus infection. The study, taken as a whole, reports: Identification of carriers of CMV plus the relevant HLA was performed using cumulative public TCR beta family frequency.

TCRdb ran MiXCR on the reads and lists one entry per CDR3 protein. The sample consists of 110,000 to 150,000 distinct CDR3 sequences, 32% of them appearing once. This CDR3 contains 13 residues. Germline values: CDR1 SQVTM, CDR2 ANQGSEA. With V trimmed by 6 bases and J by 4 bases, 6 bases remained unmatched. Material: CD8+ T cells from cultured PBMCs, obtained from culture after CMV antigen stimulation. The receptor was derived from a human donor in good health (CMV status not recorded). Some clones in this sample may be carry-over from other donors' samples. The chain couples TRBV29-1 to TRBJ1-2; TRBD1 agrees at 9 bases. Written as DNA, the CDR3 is TGCAGCGTACCGGGACAGGGATTCTATGGCTACACCTTC. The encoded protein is CSVPGQGFYGYTF.